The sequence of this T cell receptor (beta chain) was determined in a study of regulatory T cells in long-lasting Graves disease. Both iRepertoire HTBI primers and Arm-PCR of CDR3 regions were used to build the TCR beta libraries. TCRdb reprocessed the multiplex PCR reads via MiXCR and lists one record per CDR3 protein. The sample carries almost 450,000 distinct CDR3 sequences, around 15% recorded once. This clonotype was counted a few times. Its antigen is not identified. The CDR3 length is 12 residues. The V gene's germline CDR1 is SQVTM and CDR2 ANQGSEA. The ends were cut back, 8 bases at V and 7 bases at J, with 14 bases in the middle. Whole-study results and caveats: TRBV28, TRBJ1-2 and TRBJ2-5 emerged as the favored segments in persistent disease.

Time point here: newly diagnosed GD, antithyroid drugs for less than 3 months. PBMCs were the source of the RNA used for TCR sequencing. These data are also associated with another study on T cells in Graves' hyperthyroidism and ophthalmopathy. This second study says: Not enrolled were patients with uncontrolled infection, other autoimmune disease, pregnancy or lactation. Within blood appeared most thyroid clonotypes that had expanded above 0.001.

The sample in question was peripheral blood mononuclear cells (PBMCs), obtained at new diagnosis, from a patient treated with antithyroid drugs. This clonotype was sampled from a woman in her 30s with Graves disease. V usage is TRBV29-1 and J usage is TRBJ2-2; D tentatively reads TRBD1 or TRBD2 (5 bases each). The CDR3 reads CSTGDGYGELFF. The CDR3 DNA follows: TGCAGCACCGGGGACGGGTACGGGGAGCTGTTTTTT.